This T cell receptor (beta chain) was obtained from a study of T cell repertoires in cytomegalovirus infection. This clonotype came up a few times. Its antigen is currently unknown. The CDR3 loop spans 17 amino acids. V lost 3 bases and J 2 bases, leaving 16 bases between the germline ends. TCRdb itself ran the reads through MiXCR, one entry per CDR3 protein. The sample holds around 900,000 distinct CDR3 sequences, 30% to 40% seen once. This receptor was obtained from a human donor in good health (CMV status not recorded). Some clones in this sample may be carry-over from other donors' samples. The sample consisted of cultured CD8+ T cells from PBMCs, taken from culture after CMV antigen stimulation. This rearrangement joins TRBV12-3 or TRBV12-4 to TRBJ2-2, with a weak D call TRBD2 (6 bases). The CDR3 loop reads CASSFIPGGVNTGELFF. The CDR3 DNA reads TGTGCCAGCAGTTTCATACCCGGGGGAGTAAACACCGGGGAGCTGTTTTTT.